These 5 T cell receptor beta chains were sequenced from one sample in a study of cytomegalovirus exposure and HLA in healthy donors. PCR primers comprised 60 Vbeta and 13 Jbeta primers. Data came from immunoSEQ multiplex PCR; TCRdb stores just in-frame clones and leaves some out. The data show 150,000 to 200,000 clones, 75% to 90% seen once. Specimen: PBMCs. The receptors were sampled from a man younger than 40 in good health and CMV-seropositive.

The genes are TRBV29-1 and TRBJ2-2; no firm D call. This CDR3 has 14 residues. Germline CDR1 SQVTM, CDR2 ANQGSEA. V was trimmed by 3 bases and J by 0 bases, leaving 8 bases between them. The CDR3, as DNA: TGCAGCGTTGAGGCGGATACGAACACCGGGGAGCTGTTTTTT. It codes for CSVEADTNTGELFF.

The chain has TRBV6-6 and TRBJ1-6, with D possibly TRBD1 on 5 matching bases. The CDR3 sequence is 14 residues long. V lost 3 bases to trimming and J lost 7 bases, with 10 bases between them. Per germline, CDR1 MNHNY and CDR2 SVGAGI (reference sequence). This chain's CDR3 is CASSYEGANSPLHF. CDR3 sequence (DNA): TGTGCCAGCAGTTATGAAGGGGCCAATTCACCCCTCCACTTT.

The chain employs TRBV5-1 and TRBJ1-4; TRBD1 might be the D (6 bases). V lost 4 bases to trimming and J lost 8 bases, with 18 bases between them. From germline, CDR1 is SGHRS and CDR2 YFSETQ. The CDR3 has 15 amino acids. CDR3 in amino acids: CASSRGTGIAEKLFF. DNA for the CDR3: TGCGCCAGCAGCCGCGGCACAGGGATAGCAGAAAAACTGTTTTTT.

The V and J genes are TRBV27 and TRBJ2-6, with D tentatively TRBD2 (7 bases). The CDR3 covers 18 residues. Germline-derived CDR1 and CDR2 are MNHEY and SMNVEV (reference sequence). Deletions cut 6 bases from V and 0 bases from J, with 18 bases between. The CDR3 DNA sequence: TGTGCCAGCAGCCCACGGGGGGCTGATTACTCTGGGGCCAACGTCCTGACTTTC. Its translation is CASSPRGADYSGANVLTF.

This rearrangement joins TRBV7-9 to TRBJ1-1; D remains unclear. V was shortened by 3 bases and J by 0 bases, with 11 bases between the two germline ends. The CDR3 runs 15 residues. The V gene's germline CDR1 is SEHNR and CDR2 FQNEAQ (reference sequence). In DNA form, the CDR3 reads TGTGCCAGCAGCTTTCCGGAGGATATGAACACTGAAGCTTTCTTT. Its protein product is CASSFPEDMNTEAFF.